The rows below give T cell receptor beta chains drawn from one sample of a study of cytomegalovirus exposure and HLA in healthy donors. The table came from immunoSEQ multiplex PCR; TCRdb's copy has only in-frame clones and leaves some out. The sample shows about 180,000 clones, 75% to 85% of them seen only once. Sample: PBMCs. All receptors derive from a woman in her thirties in good health and CMV-seropositive. Both conserved end residues are trimmed from each CDR3. Expanded clones get a size class; other rows say once, few or many, or leave the size out.

.	TRBV5-1	14	TRBJ2-5	ASSSSAGTGVETQY
once	TRBV27	13	TRBJ2-7	ASSLSRQGPYEQY
.	TRBV19	13	TRBJ1-5	ASSTYRGADQPQH
.	TRBV27	13	TRBJ1-2	ASSASDRNGYGYT
.	TRBV4-2	15	TRBJ1-6	ASSQDTPGGGNSPLH
.	TRBV15	15	TRBJ2-3	ATSREQGPGPQDTQY
.	TRBV5-1	12	TRBJ2-7	ASSWPGGLDEQY
.	TRBV6-5	12	TRBJ1-1	ASSYREGDTEAF
once	TRBV5-4	11	TRBJ2-3	ASSGVAGDTQY
.	TRBV7-2	16	TRBJ1-3	ASSLRGGRAYSGNTIY
.	TRBV30	11	TRBJ1-2	AWRATRVRGYT
.	TRBV7-9	14	TRBJ2-7	ASSAQGRDRAYEQY
few	TRBV11-3	11	TRBJ2-7	ASSSRQSHEQY
.	TRBV19	11	TRBJ2-7	AAATESSYEQY
once	TRBV25-1	16	TRBJ1-1	ASSEYSGRYASNTEAF
.	TRBV5-8	12	TRBJ2-5	ASSLDWGGETQY
.	TRBV18	15	TRBJ2-2	ASSPKASGANTGELF
.	TRBV6-5	11	TRBJ1-3	ASSRGGENTIY
.	TRBV5-1	15	TRBJ2-2	ASTARSGGSNTGELF
.	TRBV11-1	15	TRBJ2-3	ASSFLAGGLGTDTQY
.	TRBV19	14	TRBJ2-2	ASSFRQGPDTGELF
few	TRBV10-2	12	TRBJ2-5	ASCPGGGLETQY
.	TRBV5-1	13	TRBJ1-4	ASSISGTQNEKLF
.	TRBV5-1	15	TRBJ1-2	ASSPGTQARSNYGYT
.	TRBV10-2	14	TRBJ2-2	ASSGGSGGFHGELF
.	TRBV9	13	TRBJ2-1	ASGGAGGAYNEQF
.	TRBV2	12	TRBJ2-5	ASSEAQGIGEQY
.	TRBV28	11	.	ASSLFDRDEQY
.	TRBV7-2	14	TRBJ2-5	ASSLGAGGSQETQY
.	TRBV10-3	10	TRBJ1-1	AISEGGTEAF
.	TRBV7-2	13	TRBJ1-3	ASSLGRLSGNTIY
.	TRBV6-5	14	TRBJ2-7	ASSYSGGPHLHEQY
.	TRBV5-1	13	TRBJ2-1	ASSSGLAGRNEQF
.	TRBV11-3	12	TRBJ2-1	ASSSGGTYNEQF
.	TRBV7-8	14	TRBJ1-5	ASSLFSRDNNQPQH
.	TRBV9	15	TRBJ1-3	ASSVSGVPTSGNTIY
.	TRBV28	12	TRBJ2-3	ASSPGDRGSKQY
.	TRBV5-5	13	TRBJ2-2	ASSLDGGGTGELF
once	TRBV6-5	12	TRBJ1-1	ASSRQGFNTEAF
.	TRBV7-6	15	TRBJ2-1	ASSLGGGGGSYNEQF
.	TRBV16	12	TRBJ2-7	ASSQLASSYEQY
.	TRBV28	10	TRBJ2-2	ASSSGTGELF
once	TRBV28	13	TRBJ2-5	ASSPGQLLRETQY
.	TRBV4-2	13	TRBJ2-1	ASSRVGTSIDEQF
.	TRBV4-2	14	TRBJ2-4	ASSPQKVTGGRVQY
few	TRBV4-2	14	TRBJ1-4	ASSRFAGTTNEKLF
few	TRBV7-6	13	TRBJ2-1	ASSLRQGHSYEQF
.	TRBV7-2	12	TRBJ2-4	ASSLAQGGNIQY
.	TRBV19	14	TRBJ2-2	ASSIRGGAPTGELF
.	TRBV6-4	13	TRBJ2-1	ASSDQAGDYNEQF
.	TRBV4-1	15	TRBJ1-4	ASGGESDRMTNEKLF
.	TRBV6-5	13	TRBJ2-4	ASRAGGAGRNIQY
.	TRBV4-3	16	TRBJ1-1	ASSHPGQWGPMNTEAF
.	TRBV19	13	TRBJ2-2	ASSVLGQGAGELF
.	TRBV5-1	14	TRBJ2-3	ASSSGLAGSTDTQY